The source of this T cell receptor (beta chain) is a study of T cell repertoires in cytomegalovirus infection. Study background: Used in the study were CMV epitopes, some recently identified and HLA-C-restricted, others well-studied and HLA-B-restricted. Carrying CMV and the relevant HLA type showed in public TCR beta signatures.

Via MiXCR, TCRdb re-called the reads, giving one row per CDR3 protein. The sample yields approximately 910,000 distinct CDR3 sequences, around 30% seen once. The germline V gene has CDR1 SGHVS and CDR2 FQNEAQ. Trimming removed 8 bases at V and 10 bases at J, with 12 bases between. The CDR3 contains 11 residues. Points from the study as a whole: Predominance within the ex vivo response was attributable to HLA-C-restricted CMV-specific TCR beta clonotypes.

As to this clonotype: Its antigen is undetermined.

The chain carries TRBV7-8 and TRBJ2-1, with D perhaps TRBD1 (6 bases). The sample in question was cultured CD8+ T cells from PBMCs, obtained from culture after CMV antigen stimulation. The receptor was derived from a human donor in good health (CMV status not recorded). Some clones in this sample may be carry-over from other donors' samples. For the CDR3, the DNA is TGTGCCAGCCTTAGGGGGATCGAGCAGTTCTTC. Its translation: CASLRGIEQFF.